This T cell receptor beta chain was profiled in a study of blood T cell repertoires in COVID-19. Overall study context: Samples representing acute and convalescent COVID-19 were sourced from the United States, Italy and Spain. PBMCs, B-cell-depleted T cells, or T cells provided the cDNA or gDNA that made up the material.

Termini included, the CDR3 measures 16 amino acids. Germline-derived CDR1 and CDR2 are MNHEY and SVGAGI. In the original workflow: Reference gene primer amplification gave nucleated cell count estimates. The repertoire was sequenced with immunoSEQ multiplex PCR; TCRdb's copy has only in-frame clones and lacks some. D and trimming come from the DNA, and the V and J calls and clone size come from that table. This sample carries 130,000 to 150,000 clones, roughly 77% of them seen once, and the ten largest clones take 5%. Note on this clone: The DNA is omitted, as the CDR3 cannot be located on it reliably, and the CDR3 follows TCRdb's listing.

V usage is TRBV6-5 and J usage is TRBJ1-1. This receptor was taken from a woman in her 70s with COVID-19, enrolled during active disease. The specimen sequenced was peripheral blood. The chain's CDR3 is CASSSSFRGGNTEAFF.